Following are 25 T cell receptor beta chains from one sample sequenced in a study of cytomegalovirus exposure and HLA in healthy donors (dated by TCRdb to 2017 to 2019). The library was obtained by the immunoSEQ multiplex PCR assay. The multiplex PCR relied on a mix of 60 forward primers for TCR Vbeta segments and 13 reverse primers for TCR Jbeta segments. TCRdb's version of the immuneACCESS table is confined to in-frame rearrangements and falls short of the full clone set. An unresolved V gene accounts for under half of the shortfall where checked; the remainder is of unknown origin. Within this sample are 110,000 or so clones, with around 78% of them counted one time only. The leading ten clones occupy about 5% of the sample. The sequenced material came from PBMCs. These receptors all stem from a male donor in good health and CMV-seronegative.

V and J are TRBV14 and TRBJ1-3; no clear D gene. Trimming shortened V by 2 bases and J by 10 bases, and 12 bases separated the two germline ends. Germline loops: CDR1 SGHDN, CDR2 FVKESK. There are 13 residues in the CDR3. This CDR3 is CASSQINAGTIYF. The CDR3 nucleotides read TGTGCCAGCAGCCAAATTAATGCGGGAACCATATATTTT.

This rearrangement joins TRBV10-3 to TRBJ2-1, with a possible D match to TRBD1 (5 bases). Trimming took 3 bases from V and 8 from J, leaving 14 bases between them. The germline CDR1 and CDR2 sequences are ENHRY and SYGVKD. The CDR3 totals 14 residues. The CDR3 region has the DNA TGTGCCATCAGTGACACCCCAGGGTCCCATGAGCAGTTCTTC. This translates into CAISDTPGSHEQFF.

In DNA form, the CDR3 reads TGTGCCAGCAGCAGATCCGGGGACACCAGAAACTATGGCTACACCTTC. Protein product: CASSRSGDTRNYGYTF. The rearrangement joins TRBV7-8 to TRBJ1-2, with D maybe TRBD1 (6 bases). V lost 5 bases, J lost 2 bases, and 18 bases lay in between. The germline V gene encodes CDR1 SGHVS and CDR2 FQNEAQ. CDR3 length: 16 amino acids. Based on the CDR3 plus reference TRBV7-8 and TRBJ1-2, the full variable domain is GAGVSQSPRYKVAKRGQDVALRCDPISGHVSLFWYQQALGQGPEFLTYFQNEAQLDKSGLPSDRFFAERPEGSVSTLKIQRTQQEDSAVYLCASSRSGDTRNYGYTFGSGTRLTVV.

The rearrangement uses TRBV4-1 and TRBJ1-3; D remains ambiguous. Germline V CDR1 and CDR2: MGHRA, YSYEKL. CDR3 length: 15 residues. The V end was cut by 2 bases, the J end by 2 bases, with 10 bases between. This CDR3 reads CASSQLAEAGNTIYF. The CDR3 DNA reads TGCGCCAGCAGCCAACTTGCTGAGGCTGGAAACACCATATATTTT.

This clone was found once. This chain uses TRBV28 with TRBJ2-1; D is ambiguous. V lost 7 bases to trimming and J lost 0 bases, with 13 bases between them. The germline CDR1 and CDR2 sequences are MDHEN and SYDVKM. The CDR3 totals 15 residues. The CDR3 loop reads CASNRGESSYNEQFF. CDR3 in DNA: TGTGCCAGCAACCGCGGCGAGAGCTCCTACAATGAGCAGTTCTTC.

The V and J genes are TRBV28 and TRBJ1-2; unclear D gene. The CDR3 length is 12 residues. V lost 5 bases and J 8 bases, leaving 12 bases between the germline ends. The germline V gene encodes CDR1 MDHEN and CDR2 SYDVKM. The CDR3 reads CASSPTVSGYTF. In nucleotides, the CDR3 is TGTGCCAGCAGTCCAACGGTGTCCGGCTACACCTTC.

The chain carries TRBV6-1 and TRBJ1-4, with D perhaps matching TRBD1 (5 bases). V was shortened by 0 bases and J by 5 bases, with 10 bases between the two germline ends. The CDR3 loop spans 15 amino acids. Germline V lookup: CDR1 MNHNS, CDR2 SASEGT. The CDR3 bases are TGTGCCAGCAGTGAAGCGTTAGGGGCCAATGAAAAACTGTTTTTT. Translating it yields CASSEALGANEKLFF.

The chain carries TRBV9 and TRBJ1-4; 12 bases are a match to TRBD1. The J segment lost 7 bases and the V segment lost 4 bases, leaving 5 bases of the junction unmatched. Germline V gives CDR1 SGDLS, CDR2 YYNGEE. The CDR3 loop spans 15 amino acids. CDR3 region: CASSPWDRGREKLFF. In nucleotides, the CDR3 is TGTGCCAGCAGCCCGTGGGACAGGGGGCGTGAAAAACTGTTTTTT. The whole variable domain, filled in from reference TRBV9 and TRBJ1-4, reads DSGVTQTPKHLITATGQRVTLRCSPRSGDLSVYWYQQSLDQGLQFLIQYYNGEERAKGNILERFSAQQFPDLHSELNLSSLELGDSALYFCASSPWDRGREKLFFGSGTQLSVL.

The rearrangement joins TRBV11-2 to TRBJ1-3; D unresolved. V lost 1 base to trimming and J lost 0 bases, with 7 bases between them. The V gene's germline CDR1 is SGHAT and CDR2 FQNNGV. This CDR3 region has 15 residues. The CDR3 here is CASSLARISGNTIYF. In DNA, the CDR3 is TGTGCCAGCAGCTTAGCGAGAATCTCTGGAAACACCATATATTTT.

This clone was counted between two and nine times. V gene TRBV4-1 combines with J gene TRBJ2-2; D might be TRBD2 (6 bases). V was clipped by 4 bases and J by 0 bases, with 12 bases between them. This CDR3 region has 16 residues. Germline assignment: CDR1 MGHRA and CDR2 YSYEKL. The CDR3 reads CASSRSASANTGELFF. CDR3 coding DNA: TGCGCCAGCAGCCGCTCCGCTAGCGCGAACACCGGGGAGCTGTTTTTT.

The chain carries TRBV6-5 and TRBJ2-2, with 8 bases fitting TRBD1. Germline loops: CDR1 MNHEY, CDR2 SVGAGI. CDR3 length equals 15 residues. V shed 7 bases, J shed 1 base, and the junction held 5 bases outside the gene matches. Here the CDR3 reads CASTDDRGNTGELFF. Here the CDR3 DNA reads TGTGCCAGCACGGATGACAGGGGGAACACCGGGGAGCTGTTTTTT.

The rearrangement links TRBV7-2 to TRBJ1-1; D perhaps matches TRBD1 (5 bases). Trimming removed 2 bases from V and 2 bases from J, with 12 bases in between. There are 15 residues in the CDR3. CDR1 is SGHTA and CDR2 is FQGNSA in the germline V gene. In nucleotides, the CDR3 is TGTGCCAGCAGCTTAAGGGGCGTGGGAAACACTGAAGCTTTCTTT. Translation gives CASSLRGVGNTEAFF.

J is TRBJ2-2 and V is TRBV5-1, with D unresolved. The germline CDR1 and CDR2 sequences are SGHRS and YFSETQ. There are 14 residues in the CDR3. Trimming took off 3 bases at V and 0 bases at J, with 6 bases between the two ends. Here the CDR3 DNA reads TGCGCCAGCAGCTGGCACCCGAACACCGGGGAGCTGTTTTTT. It codes for CASSWHPNTGELFF. The whole variable domain, filled in from reference TRBV5-1 and TRBJ2-2, reads KAGVTQTPRYLIKTRGQQVTLSCSPISGHRSVSWYQQTPGQGLQFLFEYFSETQRNKGNFPGRFSGRQFSNSRSEMNVSTLELGDSALYLCASSWHPNTGELFFGEGSRLTVL.

The V gene is TRBV9, the J gene TRBJ2-3; TRBD1 matches 12 bases. The germline V gene has CDR1 SGDLS and CDR2 YYNGEE. CDR3 size: 17 residues. The J segment lost 2 bases and the V segment lost 2 bases, leaving 6 bases of the junction unmatched. The CDR3 DNA is TGTGCCAGCAGCGTTCGGGACAGGGGGCGCGTCACAGATACGCAGTATTTT. This translates into CASSVRDRGRVTDTQYF.

This chain connects TRBV7-6 to TRBJ2-7; 13 bases map to TRBD2. This CDR3 spans 16 amino acids. The germline V gene encodes CDR1 SGHVS and CDR2 FNYEAQ. V shed 3 bases and J 6 bases; nucleotides not matched to a gene: 8. The CDR3 here is CASSLEPGLAGSEQYF. The CDR3 DNA reads TGTGCCAGCAGCTTGGAGCCGGGACTAGCGGGATCCGAGCAGTACTTC.

This clone was found once. The V call is TRBV7-9, the J call TRBJ1-6; D uncertain. This CDR3 comprises 17 residues. Trimming took 2 bases from V and 0 from J, leaving 11 bases between them. Germline V CDR1 and CDR2: SEHNR, FQNEAQ (reference sequence). The CDR3: CASSLTSRSSYNSPLHF. The DNA for the CDR3 is TGTGCCAGCAGCTTAACGTCTAGAAGCTCCTATAATTCACCCCTCCACTTT.

This chain joins TRBV5-8 and TRBJ2-7, with a tentative D call TRBD2 (5 bases). The CDR3 is 16 residues long. V dropped 0 bases and J dropped 2 bases, with 15 bases sitting between them. The germline V gene encodes CDR1 SGHTS and CDR2 YDEGEE. In nucleotides, the CDR3 is TGTGCCAGCAGCTTGGATTTCCTCCGGGGTACCTACGAGCAGTACTTC. This gives the protein CASSLDFLRGTYEQYF.

This clone is judged medium-sized. The gene calls are TRBV6-4 and TRBJ2-3, with TRBD1 as a possible D gene (5 bases). CDR1 and CDR2 (germline): MRHNA, SNTAGT. Trimming took 0 bases from V and 0 from J, leaving 7 bases between them. This CDR3 region has 15 residues. DNA of the CDR3: TGTGCCAGCAGTGACTCGGCAGGGAGCACAGATACGCAGTATTTT. It encodes CASSDSAGSTDTQYF.

The chain has TRBV10-2 and TRBJ2-2; 15 bases align to TRBD2. From germline, CDR1 is WSHSY and CDR2 SAAADI. Unmatched junction bases numbered 8, after V lost 6 bases and J lost 0 bases. CDR3 size: 19 residues. The CDR3 is CASSPGLAGGPTNTGELFF. CDR3 coding DNA: TGCGCCAGCAGCCCAGGACTAGCGGGAGGGCCAACGAACACCGGGGAGCTGTTTTTT.

The chain carries TRBV11-3 and TRBJ1-1; D gene ambiguous. Looked up from germline, CDR1 is SGHNT and CDR2 is YENEEA. The CDR3 is made up of 13 amino acids. Trimming left V 0 bases short and J 5 bases short, with 7 bases between. CDR3 protein: CASSLDGGTEAFF. The CDR3 DNA follows: TGTGCCAGCAGCTTAGACGGCGGGACTGAAGCTTTCTTT.

V is TRBV2 and J is TRBJ2-7, with 7 bases identical to TRBD1. CDR3 length: 14 residues. Germline-derived CDR1 and CDR2 are SNHLY and FYNNEI. The ends lost 7 bases at V and 3 bases at J; junction bases unmatched: 9. This CDR3 is CASNLRDSFYEQYF. CDR3 DNA sequence: TGTGCCAGCAACCTCCGGGACAGCTTCTACGAGCAGTACTTC.

V usage is TRBV19 and J usage is TRBJ2-1, with TRBD2 matching 9 bases. J gave up 0 bases and V 5 bases, and 11 bases lay outside the gene matches. This CDR3 comprises 18 residues. Germline V gene data show CDR1 as LNHDA and CDR2 as SQIVND (reference sequence). The CDR3 coding sequence is TGTGCCAGTAGTTCCCCGGGACTAGCAATCAGCTCCTACAATGAGCAGTTCTTC. This sequence encodes CASSSPGLAISSYNEQFF.

This clone was observed a single time. This chain connects TRBV5-1 to TRBJ1-1; 9 nucleotides align to TRBD1. V lost 4 bases and J lost 4; bases outside the gene matches: 5. The CDR3 has 14 amino acids. Germline CDR1 is SGHRS and CDR2 is YFSETQ. CDR3 sequence reads: CASSATGGSTEAFF. CDR3 nucleotides: TGCGCCAGCAGCGCGACAGGGGGAAGCACTGAAGCTTTCTTT.

The genes are TRBV7-8 and TRBJ2-5; D is undetermined. Germline CDR1 and CDR2: SGHVS and FQNEAQ. V gave up 3 bases and J gave up 7 bases, with 9 bases separating them. This CDR3 spans 12 amino acids. CDR3 nucleotide sequence: TGTGCCAGCAGCTTGGTAGAGAGGACCCAGTACTTC. It encodes CASSLVERTQYF.

The CDR3, as DNA: TGTGCCAGCAGCCCAGGGTCCCGCCTTATATCTGGAAACACCATATATTTT. Translated, it gives CASSPGSRLISGNTIYF. The chain employs TRBV7-2 and TRBJ1-3; weak D call: TRBD1 (5 bases). The V and J ends lost 5 bases and 1 base respectively, with 18 bases between them. The germline CDR1 and CDR2 sequences are SGHTA and FQGNSA. CDR3 length: 17 amino acids. Full variable domain (remainder filled in from reference TRBV7-2 and TRBJ1-3): GAGVSQSPSNKVTEKGKDVELRCDPISGHTALYWYRQSLGQGLEFLIYFQGNSAPDKSGLPSDRFSAERTGGSVSTLTIQRTQQEDSAVYLCASSPGSRLISGNTIYFGEGSWLTVV.